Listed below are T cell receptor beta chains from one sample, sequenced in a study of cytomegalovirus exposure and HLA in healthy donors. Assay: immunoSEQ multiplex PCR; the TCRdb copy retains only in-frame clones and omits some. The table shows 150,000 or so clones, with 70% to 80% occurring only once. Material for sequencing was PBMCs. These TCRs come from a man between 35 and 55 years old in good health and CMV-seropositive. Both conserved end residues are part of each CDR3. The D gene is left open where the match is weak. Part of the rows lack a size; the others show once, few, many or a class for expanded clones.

CDR3aa: CASSERRGRGTDGYTF
CDR3nt: TGTGCCAGCAGTGAAAGGAGGGGGCGGGGCACTGATGGCTACACCTTC
abundance: NA
d_gene: TRBD1
j_gene: TRBJ1-2
v_gene: TRBV6-1

CDR3aa: CASRGIAAYEQYF
CDR3nt: TGTGCCAGCAGAGGGATAGCGGCCTACGAGCAGTACTTC
abundance: NA
d_gene: NA
j_gene: TRBJ2-7
v_gene: TRBV6-5

CDR3aa: CASSLLGQTGTSLGETQYF
CDR3nt: TGCGCCAGCAGCTTATTAGGTCAGACCGGGACTAGCCTGGGCGAGACCCAGTACTTC
abundance: NA
d_gene: TRBD2
j_gene: TRBJ2-5
v_gene: TRBV5-1

CDR3aa: CASSGYLGGTGELFF
CDR3nt: TGTGCCAGCAGTGGATATCTGGGAGGCACCGGGGAGCTGTTTTTT
abundance: NA
d_gene: NA
j_gene: TRBJ2-2
v_gene: TRBV6-1

CDR3aa: CASSPRRIGELFF
CDR3nt: TGTGCCAGCAGCCCTCGGCGGATCGGGGAGCTGTTTTTT
abundance: NA
d_gene: NA
j_gene: TRBJ2-2
v_gene: TRBV13

CDR3aa: CASSEQPGNTEAFF
CDR3nt: TGTGCCAGCAGTGAACAACCGGGAAACACTGAAGCTTTCTTT
abundance: once
d_gene: NA
j_gene: TRBJ1-1
v_gene: TRBV6-1

CDR3aa: CASSAKTTPSRRSSTDTQYF
CDR3nt: TGCGCCAGCAGTGCAAAAACCACCCCTAGCAGAAGATCTAGCACAGATACGCAGTATTTT
abundance: NA
d_gene: NA
j_gene: TRBJ2-3
v_gene: TRBV10-1

CDR3aa: CASSLARDAEQYF
CDR3nt: TGTGCCAGCAGCTTAGCGCGGGACGCCGAGCAGTACTTC
abundance: NA
d_gene: NA
j_gene: TRBJ2-7
v_gene: TRBV7-2

CDR3aa: CASSRAAAEGTEAFF
CDR3nt: TGTGCCAGCAGCCGCGCTGCGGCGGAAGGAACTGAAGCTTTCTTT
abundance: NA
d_gene: NA
j_gene: TRBJ1-1
v_gene: TRBV7-9

CDR3aa: CASSMEPITNEQFF
CDR3nt: TGCGCCAGCAGCATGGAGCCCATTACCAATGAGCAGTTCTTC
abundance: NA
d_gene: NA
j_gene: TRBJ2-1
v_gene: TRBV5-1

CDR3aa: CASSLPGTSPNEQFF
CDR3nt: TGTGCCAGTAGTTTGCCCGGGACATCCCCCAATGAGCAGTTCTTC
abundance: NA
d_gene: NA
j_gene: TRBJ2-1
v_gene: TRBV19

CDR3aa: CSAGTSRYEQYF
CDR3nt: TGCAGCGCTGGGACTAGCCGGTACGAGCAGTACTTC
abundance: NA
d_gene: TRBD2
j_gene: TRBJ2-7
v_gene: TRBV29-1

CDR3aa: CASSPGQRYGYTF
CDR3nt: TGTGCCAGCAGCCCCGGACAACGCTATGGCTACACCTTC
abundance: many
d_gene: NA
j_gene: TRBJ1-2
v_gene: TRBV6-6

CDR3aa: CASSSAGQGVHEQYF
CDR3nt: TGTGCCAGCAGTTCAGCGGGACAGGGGGTGCACGAGCAGTACTTC
abundance: NA
d_gene: TRBD1
j_gene: TRBJ2-7
v_gene: TRBV28

CDR3aa: CASSGGVERPQHF
CDR3nt: TGTGCCAGCAGCGGGGGTGTTGAGCGGCCCCAGCATTTT
abundance: NA
d_gene: NA
j_gene: TRBJ1-5
v_gene: TRBV2

CDR3aa: CASSQSGANVLTF
CDR3nt: TGTGCCAGCAGCCAATCTGGGGCCAACGTCCTGACTTTC
abundance: NA
d_gene: NA
j_gene: TRBJ2-6
v_gene: TRBV2

CDR3aa: CASSSPGNKNIQYF
CDR3nt: TGTGCCAGCAGCTCCCCCGGGAACAAAAACATTCAGTACTTC
abundance: NA
d_gene: NA
j_gene: TRBJ2-4
v_gene: TRBV5-4

CDR3aa: CASSEPRQGVYGYTF
CDR3nt: TGTGCCAGTAGTGAACCACGACAGGGAGTCTATGGCTACACCTTC
abundance: NA
d_gene: TRBD1
j_gene: TRBJ1-2
v_gene: TRBV19

CDR3aa: CASSPLPGAGNTIYF
CDR3nt: TGCGCCAGCAGCCCACTTCCAGGGGCTGGAAACACCATATATTTT
abundance: few
d_gene: NA
j_gene: TRBJ1-3
v_gene: TRBV5-1

CDR3aa: CATPGHRNQPQHF
CDR3nt: TGTGCCACACCGGGACACCGAAATCAGCCCCAGCATTTT
abundance: NA
d_gene: NA
j_gene: TRBJ1-5
v_gene: TRBV6-5

CDR3aa: CASSSYEGYEQYF
CDR3nt: TGTGCCAGCAGCTCCTATGAGGGCTACGAGCAGTACTTC
abundance: NA
d_gene: NA
j_gene: TRBJ2-7
v_gene: TRBV13

CDR3aa: CASSFDSSYEQYF
CDR3nt: TGTGCCAGCAGCTTCGACAGCTCCTACGAGCAGTACTTC
abundance: NA
d_gene: NA
j_gene: TRBJ2-7
v_gene: TRBV7-2

CDR3aa: CASSLQGSYEQYF
CDR3nt: TGCGCCAGCAGTTTACAGGGCTCCTACGAGCAGTACTTC
abundance: once
d_gene: NA
j_gene: TRBJ2-7
v_gene: TRBV10-2

CDR3aa: CASSLNSIEKLFF
CDR3nt: TGTGCCAGCAGCTTAAACAGCATTGAAAAACTGTTTTTT
abundance: NA
d_gene: NA
j_gene: TRBJ1-4
v_gene: TRBV7-2

CDR3aa: CASSAGLAGGAYEQYF
CDR3nt: TGTGCCAGCAGCGCGGGACTAGCGGGAGGGGCCTACGAGCAGTACTTC
abundance: once
d_gene: TRBD2
j_gene: TRBJ2-7
v_gene: TRBV9

CDR3aa: CASSFGVLDTGELFF
CDR3nt: TGTGCCAGCAGCTTCGGAGTGTTAGACACCGGGGAGCTGTTTTTT
abundance: NA
d_gene: NA
j_gene: TRBJ2-2
v_gene: TRBV5-8

CDR3aa: CASSFGGGRATGELFF
CDR3nt: TGTGCCAGCAGCTTTGGGGGCGGGAGAGCGACCGGGGAGCTGTTTTTT
abundance: once
d_gene: NA
j_gene: TRBJ2-2
v_gene: TRBV5-4

CDR3aa: CASSLGLAATGELFF
CDR3nt: TGCGCCAGCAGCTTGGGCCTAGCGGCCACCGGGGAGCTGTTTTTT
abundance: NA
d_gene: TRBD2
j_gene: TRBJ2-2
v_gene: TRBV5-1

CDR3aa: CASSFTGHDYGYTF
CDR3nt: TGTGCCAGCAGTTTTACAGGGCATGACTATGGCTACACCTTC
abundance: NA
d_gene: NA
j_gene: TRBJ1-2
v_gene: TRBV28

CDR3aa: CASSPQTGGNEQFF
CDR3nt: TGCGCCAGCAGCCCACAGACAGGAGGCAATGAGCAGTTCTTC
abundance: NA
d_gene: NA
j_gene: TRBJ2-1
v_gene: TRBV5-1

CDR3aa: CASSKGTPSGGEQYF
CDR3nt: TGCGCCAGCAGCAAGGGGACCCCCTCCGGAGGGGAGCAGTACTTC
abundance: NA
d_gene: NA
j_gene: TRBJ2-7
v_gene: TRBV4-1

CDR3aa: CASSLPGANVLTF
CDR3nt: TGTGCCAGCAGTCTCCCTGGGGCCAACGTCCTGACTTTC
abundance: NA
d_gene: NA
j_gene: TRBJ2-6
v_gene: TRBV6-6

CDR3aa: CASSLQGSTEAFF
CDR3nt: TGTGCCAGCAGCTTACAGGGGAGCACTGAAGCTTTCTTT
abundance: NA
d_gene: NA
j_gene: TRBJ1-1
v_gene: TRBV11-2

CDR3aa: CASSLYQTGTEAFF
CDR3nt: TGTGCCAGCAGCCTCTATCAAACGGGGACTGAAGCTTTCTTT
abundance: NA
d_gene: NA
j_gene: TRBJ1-1
v_gene: TRBV7-9

CDR3aa: CASSLSGRQGAYEQYF
CDR3nt: TGTGCCAGCAGCTTATCCGGTCGACAGGGAGCTTACGAGCAGTACTTC
abundance: NA
d_gene: TRBD1
j_gene: TRBJ2-7
v_gene: TRBV11-2

CDR3aa: CASSLDSWTEAFF
CDR3nt: TGCGCCAGCAGCTTGGATAGCTGGACTGAAGCTTTCTTT
abundance: NA
d_gene: NA
j_gene: TRBJ1-1
v_gene: TRBV5-1

CDR3aa: CAWSRGPEQYF
CDR3nt: TGTGCCTGGAGTAGGGGGCCTGAGCAGTACTTC
abundance: once
d_gene: TRBD1
j_gene: TRBJ2-5
v_gene: TRBV30

CDR3aa: CASSTAPGRGGSGNTIYF
CDR3nt: TGTGCCAGCAGTACGGCCCCGGGCCGAGGGGGCTCTGGAAACACCATATATTTT
abundance: once
d_gene: NA
j_gene: TRBJ1-3
v_gene: TRBV25-1

CDR3aa: CASSPRGQGVHYGYTF
CDR3nt: TGTGCCAGCAGCCCGAGGGGACAGGGGGTTCACTATGGCTACACCTTC
abundance: NA
d_gene: TRBD1
j_gene: TRBJ1-2
v_gene: TRBV9

CDR3aa: CASSLGLAANTDTQYF
CDR3nt: TGTGCCAGCAGCTTGGGCCTAGCGGCCAACACAGATACGCAGTATTTT
abundance: NA
d_gene: TRBD2
j_gene: TRBJ2-3
v_gene: TRBV5-4

CDR3aa: CSVRGQGTEEQFF
CDR3nt: TGCAGCGTTCGGGGACAGGGAACGGAGGAGCAGTTCTTC
abundance: NA
d_gene: TRBD1
j_gene: TRBJ2-1
v_gene: TRBV29-1

CDR3aa: CASSLLTSGRATYNEQFF
CDR3nt: TGCGCCAGCAGCTTGCTGACTAGCGGGAGGGCCACATACAATGAGCAGTTCTTC
abundance: NA
d_gene: TRBD2
j_gene: TRBJ2-1
v_gene: TRBV5-1

CDR3aa: CASSGGWGGRFNNEQFF
CDR3nt: TGTGCCAGCAGCGGGGGGTGGGGCGGGAGGTTTAACAATGAGCAGTTCTTC
abundance: NA
d_gene: TRBD2
j_gene: TRBJ2-1
v_gene: TRBV5-4

CDR3aa: CASSLLGGDVNTEAFF
CDR3nt: TGTGCCAGCAGTTTATTGGGCGGGGATGTGAACACTGAAGCTTTCTTT
abundance: NA
d_gene: NA
j_gene: TRBJ1-1
v_gene: TRBV28